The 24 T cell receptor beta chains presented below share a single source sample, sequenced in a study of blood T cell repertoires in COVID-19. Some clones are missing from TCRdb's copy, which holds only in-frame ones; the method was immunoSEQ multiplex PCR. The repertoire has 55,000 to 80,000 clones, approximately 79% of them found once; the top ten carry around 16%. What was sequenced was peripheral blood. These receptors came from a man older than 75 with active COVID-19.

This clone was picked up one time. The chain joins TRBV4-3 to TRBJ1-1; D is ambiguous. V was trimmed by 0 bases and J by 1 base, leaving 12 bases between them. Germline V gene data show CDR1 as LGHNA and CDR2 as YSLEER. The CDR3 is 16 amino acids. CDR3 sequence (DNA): TGCGCCAGCAGCCAAGAAAAGCGGCCGTGGAACACTGAAGCTTTCTTT. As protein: CASSQEKRPWNTEAFF.

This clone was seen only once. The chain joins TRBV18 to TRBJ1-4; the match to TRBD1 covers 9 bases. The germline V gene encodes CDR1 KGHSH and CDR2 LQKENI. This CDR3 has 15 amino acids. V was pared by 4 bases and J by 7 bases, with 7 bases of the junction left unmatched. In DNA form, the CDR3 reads TGTGCCAGCTCACGTACCGGGACAGGGTCTGAAAAACTGTTTTTT. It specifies CASSRTGTGSEKLFF.

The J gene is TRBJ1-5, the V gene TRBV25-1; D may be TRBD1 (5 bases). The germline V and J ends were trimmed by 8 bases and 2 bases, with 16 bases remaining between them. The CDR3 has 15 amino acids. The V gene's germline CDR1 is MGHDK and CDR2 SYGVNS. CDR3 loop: CASGKQGRRNQPQHF. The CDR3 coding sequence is TGTGCCAGCGGAAAGCAGGGTCGGCGCAATCAGCCCCAGCATTTT.

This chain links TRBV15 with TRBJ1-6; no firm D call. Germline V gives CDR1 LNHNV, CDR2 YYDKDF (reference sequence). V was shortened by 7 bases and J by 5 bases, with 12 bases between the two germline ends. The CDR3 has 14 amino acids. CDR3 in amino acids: CATKIGVNNSPLHF. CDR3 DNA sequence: TGTGCCACCAAGATCGGAGTTAATAATTCACCCCTCCACTTT.

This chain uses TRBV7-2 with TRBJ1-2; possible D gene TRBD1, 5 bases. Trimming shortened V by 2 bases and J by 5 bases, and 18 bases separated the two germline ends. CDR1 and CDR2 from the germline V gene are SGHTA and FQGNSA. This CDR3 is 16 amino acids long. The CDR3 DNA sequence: TGTGCCAGCAGCTTATCTCGCGTGGACGCAGGGTATGGCTACACCTTC. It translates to CASSLSRVDAGYGYTF.

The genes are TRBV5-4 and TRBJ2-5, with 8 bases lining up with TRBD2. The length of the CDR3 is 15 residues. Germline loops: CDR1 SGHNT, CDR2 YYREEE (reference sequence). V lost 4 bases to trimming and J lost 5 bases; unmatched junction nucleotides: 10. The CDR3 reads CASSAPAGGGETQYF. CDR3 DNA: TGTGCCAGCAGCGCCCCGGCGGGGGGAGGGGAGACCCAGTACTTC.

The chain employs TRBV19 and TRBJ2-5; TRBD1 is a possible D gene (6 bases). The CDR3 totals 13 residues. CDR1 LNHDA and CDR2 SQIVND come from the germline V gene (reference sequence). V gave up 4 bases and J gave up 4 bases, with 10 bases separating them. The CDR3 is CASSKGQTETQYF. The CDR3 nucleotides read TGTGCCAGTAGTAAAGGACAGACAGAGACCCAGTACTTC.

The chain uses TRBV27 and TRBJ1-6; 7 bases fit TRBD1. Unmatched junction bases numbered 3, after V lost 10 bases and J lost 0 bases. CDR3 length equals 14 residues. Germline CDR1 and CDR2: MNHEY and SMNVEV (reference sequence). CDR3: CATRDSSYNSPLHF. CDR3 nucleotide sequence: TGTGCCACGCGGGACAGCTCCTATAATTCACCCCTCCACTTT.

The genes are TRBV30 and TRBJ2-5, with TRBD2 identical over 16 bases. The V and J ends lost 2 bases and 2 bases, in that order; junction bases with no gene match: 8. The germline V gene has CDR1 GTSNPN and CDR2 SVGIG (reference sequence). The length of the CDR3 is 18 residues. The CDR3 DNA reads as TGTGCCTGGAGTCCGGGACTAGCGGGAGGGCCTGGTCAAGAGACCCAGTACTTC. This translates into CAWSPGLAGGPGQETQYF.

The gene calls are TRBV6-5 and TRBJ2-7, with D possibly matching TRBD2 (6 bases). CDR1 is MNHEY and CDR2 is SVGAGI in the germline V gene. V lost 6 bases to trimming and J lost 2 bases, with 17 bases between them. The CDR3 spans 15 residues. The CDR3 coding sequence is TGTGCCAGCAGACACGGGACTTCTCCTACCTACGAGCAGTACTTC. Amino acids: CASRHGTSPTYEQYF.

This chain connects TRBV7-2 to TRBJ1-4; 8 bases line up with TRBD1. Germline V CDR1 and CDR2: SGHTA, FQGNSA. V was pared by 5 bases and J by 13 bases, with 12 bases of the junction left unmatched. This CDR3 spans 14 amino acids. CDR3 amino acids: CASSPVPGQDGLFF. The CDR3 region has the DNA TGTGCCAGCAGCCCCGTCCCGGGACAGGATGGACTGTTTTTT.

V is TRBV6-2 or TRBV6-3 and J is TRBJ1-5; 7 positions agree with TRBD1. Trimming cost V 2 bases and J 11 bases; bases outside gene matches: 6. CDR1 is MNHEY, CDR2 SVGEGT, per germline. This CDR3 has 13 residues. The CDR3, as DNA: TGTGCCAGCAGTTACCCAGGGACAGCTACCCAGCATTTT. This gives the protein CASSYPGTATQHF.

The CDR3 DNA is TGTGCCAGTAGAGTGGGGCCAGGGAATTCACCCCTCCACTTT. Protein: CASRVGPGNSPLHF. The chain is built from TRBV19 and TRBJ1-6; D possibly corresponds to TRBD1 (5 bases). Deletions cut 6 bases from V and 7 bases from J, with 13 bases between. Looked up from germline, CDR1 is LNHDA and CDR2 is SQIVND (reference sequence). The CDR3 contains 14 residues.

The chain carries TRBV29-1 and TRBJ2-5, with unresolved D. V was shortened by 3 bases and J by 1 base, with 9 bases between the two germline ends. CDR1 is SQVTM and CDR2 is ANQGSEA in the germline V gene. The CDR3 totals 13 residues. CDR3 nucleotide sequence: TGCAGCGTTGATCTTGGCAGCCAAGAGACCCAGTACTTC. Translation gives CSVDLGSQETQYF.

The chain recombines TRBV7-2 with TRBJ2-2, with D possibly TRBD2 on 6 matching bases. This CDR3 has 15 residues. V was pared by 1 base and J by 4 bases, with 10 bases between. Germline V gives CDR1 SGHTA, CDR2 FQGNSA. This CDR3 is CASSLGTTPTGELFF. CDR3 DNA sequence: TGTGCCAGCAGCTTAGGGACTACCCCCACCGGGGAGCTGTTTTTT.

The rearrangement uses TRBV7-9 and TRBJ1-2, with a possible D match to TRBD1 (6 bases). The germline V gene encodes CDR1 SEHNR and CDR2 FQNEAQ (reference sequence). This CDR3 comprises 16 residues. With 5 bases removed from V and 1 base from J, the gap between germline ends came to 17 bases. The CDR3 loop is CASSPTSTGHNYGYTF. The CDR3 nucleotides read TGTGCCAGCAGCCCAACCTCGACAGGACATAACTATGGCTACACCTTC.

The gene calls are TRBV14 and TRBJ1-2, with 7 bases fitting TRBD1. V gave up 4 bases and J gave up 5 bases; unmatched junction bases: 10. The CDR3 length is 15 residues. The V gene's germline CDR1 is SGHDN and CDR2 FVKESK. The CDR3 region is CASSLQTGIGYGYTF. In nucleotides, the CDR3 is TGTGCCAGCAGCCTACAGACAGGGATAGGGTATGGCTACACCTTC. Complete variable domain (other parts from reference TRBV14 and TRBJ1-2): EAGVTQFPSHSVIEKGQTVTLRCDPISGHDNLYWYRRVMGKEIKFLLHFVKESKQDESGMPNNRFLAERTGGTYSTLKVQPAELEDSGVYFCASSLQTGIGYGYTFGSGTRLTVV.

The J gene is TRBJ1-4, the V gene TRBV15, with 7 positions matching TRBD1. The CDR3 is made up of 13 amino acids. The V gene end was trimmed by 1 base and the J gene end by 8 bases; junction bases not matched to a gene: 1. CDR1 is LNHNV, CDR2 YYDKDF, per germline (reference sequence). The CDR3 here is CATSRGQGEKLFF. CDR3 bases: TGTGCCACCAGCAGAGGACAGGGAGAAAAACTGTTTTTT.

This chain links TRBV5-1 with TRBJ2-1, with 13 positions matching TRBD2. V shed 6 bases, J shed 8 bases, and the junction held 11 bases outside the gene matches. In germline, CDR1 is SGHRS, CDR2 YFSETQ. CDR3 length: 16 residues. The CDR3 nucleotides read TGCGCCAGCACACACAGACTAGCGGGAGGTCGAGATGAGCAGTTCTTC. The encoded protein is CASTHRLAGGRDEQFF.

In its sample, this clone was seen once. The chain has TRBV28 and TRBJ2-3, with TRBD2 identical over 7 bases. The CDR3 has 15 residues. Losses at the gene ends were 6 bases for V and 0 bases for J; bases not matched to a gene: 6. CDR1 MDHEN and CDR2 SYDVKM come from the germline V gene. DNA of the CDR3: TGTGCCAGCAGGGAAGCGGGATCTAGCACAGATACGCAGTATTTT. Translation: CASREAGSSTDTQYF.

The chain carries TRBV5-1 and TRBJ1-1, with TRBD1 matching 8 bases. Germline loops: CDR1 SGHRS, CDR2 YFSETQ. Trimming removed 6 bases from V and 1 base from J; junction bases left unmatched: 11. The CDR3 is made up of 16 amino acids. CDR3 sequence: CASNIKPDRANTEAFF. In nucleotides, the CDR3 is TGCGCCAGCAACATCAAGCCGGACAGGGCGAACACTGAAGCTTTCTTT.

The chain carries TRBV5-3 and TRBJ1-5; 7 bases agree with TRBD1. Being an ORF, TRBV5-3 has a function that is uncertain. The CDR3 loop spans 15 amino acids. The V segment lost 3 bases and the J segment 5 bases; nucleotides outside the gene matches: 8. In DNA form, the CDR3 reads TGTGCCAGAAGCTCTGGACAGGAGTGTGATCAGCCCCAGCATTTT. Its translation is CARSSGQECDQPQHF.

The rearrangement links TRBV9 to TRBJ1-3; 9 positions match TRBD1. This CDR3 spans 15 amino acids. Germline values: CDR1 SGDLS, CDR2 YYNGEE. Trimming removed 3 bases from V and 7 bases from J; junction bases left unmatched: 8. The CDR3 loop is CASSAWDRVTNTIYF. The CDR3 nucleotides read TGTGCCAGCAGCGCTTGGGACAGGGTAACGAACACCATATATTTT.

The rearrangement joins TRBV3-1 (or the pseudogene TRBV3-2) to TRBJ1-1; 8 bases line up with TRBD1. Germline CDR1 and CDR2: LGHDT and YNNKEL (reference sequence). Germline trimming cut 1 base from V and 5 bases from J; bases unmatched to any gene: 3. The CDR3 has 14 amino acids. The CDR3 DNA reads TGTGCCAGCAGCCAAGGCTACAGGGGGACTGAAGCTTTCTTT. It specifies CASSQGYRGTEAFF.